These T cell receptor beta chains were read from a single sample in a study of T-cell reconstitution after alpha-beta-depleted transplantation in children. TCRdb re-called the PCR reads through MiXCR, storing one row per CDR3 protein. Here the sample spans 100,000 or so distinct CDR3 sequences, less than 6% being singletons. This material consisted of PBMCs, mostly from graft donor cells, taken 60 days after TCRalphabeta/CD19-depleted stem cell transplant. Every receptor here comes from a female patient aged 2-15 years who had a stem cell transplant for Fanconi anemia, so the T cells may come from the graft donor. The CDR3 runs from the conserved cysteine through the conserved F or W. The D gene is left open where the match is weak. The size entry is marked missing in some rows and otherwise reads once, few, many or a size class.

D,size,V,J,DNA,CDR3
.,few,TRBV5-5,TRBJ1-2,TGTGCCAGCAGCTTGGGAGACGGGCATCTAAACTATGGCTACACCTTC,CASSLGDGHLNYGYTF
.,.,TRBV14,TRBJ2-5,TGTGCCAGCAGCCACTTAGGGGACCTTCAAGAGACCCTGTACTTC,CASSHLGDLQETLYF
TRBD1,few,TRBV7-3,TRBJ2-3,TGTGCCAGCAGCCGATGGACAGGGTGGACTAGCACAGATACGCAGTATTTT,CASSRWTGWTSTDTQYF
.,many,TRBV20-1,TRBJ1-6,TGCAGTGCCGATCAATATAGGGTCAGGAATTCACCCCTCCACTTT,CSADQYRVRNSPLHF
.,many,TRBV9,TRBJ2-5,TGTGCCAGCAGCGTAGGACTAATTAGCCAAGAGACCCAGTACTTC,CASSVGLISQETQYF
.,.,TRBV20-1,TRBJ1-3,TGCAGTGCTAGAGAGGGCACCGTGCCTGGAAACACCATATATTTT,CSAREGTVPGNTIYF
TRBD2,many,TRBV28,TRBJ2-7,TGTGCCAGCCGGGGGACTAGCGGGAGGGCCTCCTACGAGCAGTACTTC,CASRGTSGRASYEQYF
.,few,TRBV20-1,TRBJ1-6,TGCAGTGCTAGAGTTTTGAGTCAGAATAATTCACCCCTCCACTTT,CSARVLSQNNSPLHF
TRBD2,many,TRBV3-1,TRBJ2-7,TGTGCCAGCAGCCAGCACACCGGGACTAGCAACGAGCAGTACTTC,CASSQHTGTSNEQYF
TRBD2,many,TRBV3-1,TRBJ2-2,TGTGCCAGCAGCCACTGGAGCGGGAAAGGAAACACCGGGGAGCTGTTTTTT,CASSHWSGKGNTGELFF
.,few,TRBV12-3/TRBV12-4,TRBJ1-4,TGTGCCAGCAGTACCCGCAGGGGTCTAGCTAATGAAAAACTGTTTTTT,CASSTRRGLANEKLFF
.,.,TRBV18,TRBJ2-3,TGTGCCAGCTCACCACGAGGACAGAGCACAGATACGCAGTATTTT,CASSPRGQSTDTQYF
TRBD2,many,TRBV10-3,TRBJ2-1,TGTGCCATCAGCCTGGGACTAGCGGCCTACAATGAGCAGTTCTTC,CAISLGLAAYNEQFF
TRBD2,many,TRBV20-1,TRBJ2-7,TGCAGTGCTAGCGTATTAGCTGGGGGAGGGTGGTACTTC,CSASVLAGGGWYF
.,few,TRBV5-1,TRBJ2-5,TGCGCCAGCAGCTTCCCAGGGGTGGAGACCCAGTACTTC,CASSFPGVETQYF
TRBD2,medium-sized,TRBV12-3/TRBV12-4,TRBJ2-5,TGTGCCAGCAGTTTACTAGCGGGGGAAGAGACCCAGTACTTC,CASSLLAGEETQYF
.,many,TRBV5-1,TRBJ2-5,TGCGCCAGCAGTCGGGACGTCTTAGAGACCCAGTACTTC,CASSRDVLETQYF
TRBD1,few,TRBV20-1,TRBJ2-7,TGCAGTGCTAGGGGACAGCCCCACGAGCAGTACTTC,CSARGQPHEQYF
.,many,TRBV29-1,TRBJ1-1,TGCAGCGTTGAGATCGTAGAAGCTTTCTTT,CSVEIVEAFF
TRBD1,many,TRBV2,TRBJ2-7,TGTGCCAGCAGATACCCCAGGGGGCATATTCGGTACGAGCAGTACTTC,CASRYPRGHIRYEQYF
TRBD2,many,TRBV7-3,TRBJ2-7,TGTGCCAGCAGCTTTCGCGGGGGGGCCCCTTTCTACGAGCAGTACTTC,CASSFRGGAPFYEQYF
TRBD1,few,TRBV28,TRBJ2-5,TGTGCCAGCAGCCCCGTGGGACAGGTCCATGGGACCCAGTACTTC,CASSPVGQVHGTQYF
.,.,TRBV2,TRBJ2-4,TGTGCCAGCTTTGGGGTGGTAGCCAAAAACATTCAGTACTTC,CASFGVVAKNIQYF
TRBD2,many,TRBV29-1,TRBJ2-1,TGCACCGGGAGATCTAGCGGGAGAGGGGGCAATGAGCAGTTCTTC,CTGRSSGRGGNEQFF
TRBD2,few,TRBV11-3,TRBJ2-1,TGTGCCAGCAGCCCTCGACTAGCGGGGGGGTACAATGAGCAGTTCTTC,CASSPRLAGGYNEQFF
.,many,TRBV29-1,TRBJ2-7,TGCAGCGTTGGGTCGGGGGAGCAGTACTTC,CSVGSGEQYF
.,many,TRBV28,TRBJ1-2,TGTGCCAGCACGCGTACCACAGGGTTTCTATATGGCTACACCTTC,CASTRTTGFLYGYTF
.,.,TRBV2,TRBJ1-4,TGTGCCAGCAGTGTACAGGGATTTGAAAAACTGTTTTTT,CASSVQGFEKLFF
TRBD2,many,TRBV27,TRBJ2-7,TGTGCCAGCAGTTTTGGCGGGGGGGAATACGAGCAGTACTTC,CASSFGGGEYEQYF
.,.,TRBV5-1,TRBJ2-7,TGCGCCAGCAGCCAATTAGGAGGACAAGAGGACTTC,CASSQLGGQEDF
.,many,TRBV5-1,TRBJ1-5,TGCGCCAGCAGCCTGGGGACTGCCAATCAGCCCCAGCATTTT,CASSLGTANQPQHF
.,many,TRBV3-1,TRBJ1-1,TGTGCCAGCGTGAGGAACACTGAAGCTTTCTTT,CASVRNTEAFF
.,many,TRBV29-1,TRBJ2-3,TGCAGCGTTGGACTAGCAGATACGCAGTATTTT,CSVGLADTQYF
TRBD1,.,TRBV12-3/TRBV12-4,TRBJ1-1,TGTGCCAGCAGACCGAGGGGGCGCCCCAGGGGAAGGACTGAAGCTTTCTTT,CASRPRGRPRGRTEAFF
.,few,TRBV20-1,TRBJ2-5,TGCAGTGCCCCCGCACAGGGCCAAGAGACCCAGTACTTC,CSAPAQGQETQYF